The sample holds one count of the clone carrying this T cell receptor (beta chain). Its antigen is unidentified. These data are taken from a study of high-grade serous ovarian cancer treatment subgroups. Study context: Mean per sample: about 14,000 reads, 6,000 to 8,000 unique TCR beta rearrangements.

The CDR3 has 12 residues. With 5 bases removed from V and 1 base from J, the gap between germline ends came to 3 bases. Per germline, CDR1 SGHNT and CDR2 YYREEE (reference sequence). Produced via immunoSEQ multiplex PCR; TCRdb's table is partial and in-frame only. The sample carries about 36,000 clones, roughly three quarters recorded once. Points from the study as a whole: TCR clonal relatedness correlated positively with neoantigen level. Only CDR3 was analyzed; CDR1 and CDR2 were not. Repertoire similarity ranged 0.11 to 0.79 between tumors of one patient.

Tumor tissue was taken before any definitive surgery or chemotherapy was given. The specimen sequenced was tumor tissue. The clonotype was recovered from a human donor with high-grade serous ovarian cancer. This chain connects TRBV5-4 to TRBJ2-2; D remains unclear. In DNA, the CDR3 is TGTGCCAGCAGGGGGAACACCGGGGAGCTGTTTTTT. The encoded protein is CASRGNTGELFF.